Sequencing of this T cell receptor (beta chain) was carried out in a study of esophageal squamous cell carcinoma under preoperative chemotherapy. Study summary: Both tumor-infiltrating lymphocytes and peripheral blood T cells had their TCR repertoires profiled. Study findings and constraints: After chemotherapy, TCR diversity rose significantly in peripheral T cells but not in tumor-infiltrating lymphocytes. After treatment, tumor-infiltrating lymphocytes seemed to come partly from incoming peripheral T cells, not only local changes.

Time point meaning: before preoperative PTX-NDP chemotherapy. Preoperative chemotherapy with paclitaxel-nedaplatin was given to patients before surgery. One entry per CDR3 protein results from TCRdb running MiXCR on the PCR reads. The sample records around 14,000 distinct CDR3 sequences, roughly 60% being singletons. Trimming pared 4 bases from V and 0 bases from J, leaving 13 bases between. The CDR3 length is 15 residues. Germline CDR1 and CDR2: MNHEY and SVGAGI. This clonotype was detected a few times. Antigen specificity is unknown. The receptor was isolated from a human donor with esophageal squamous cell carcinoma. The donor label of this sample is uncertain. J is TRBJ2-7 and V is TRBV6-5; D might be TRBD1 (8 bases). This material was acquired from a patient given preoperative chemotherapy. The CDR3 DNA reads as TGTGCCAGCAGTTCGAACAGGGGGGGCTCCTACGAGCAGTACTTC. It codes for CASSSNRGGSYEQYF.